This T cell receptor beta chain was found in a study of vaccination and CD4 T cells after COVID-19. Looking at the study overall: Post-vaccination specimens were collected at a median of approximately 72 days following dose two (range 14 to 241). Researchers treated cells with overlapping spike peptides taken from SARS-CoV-2, HCoV-NL63, HCoV-OC43 and HCoV-229E.

As concerns this clonotype: Its antigen is undetermined.

Cultured CD4+ T-cell DNA underwent Oncomine TCR Beta short-read sequencing. TCRdb independently ran MiXCR on the PCR reads; one entry per CDR3 protein. The sample contains 9,500 to 11,000 distinct CDR3 sequences, 70% of which appear only once. The treatment was: approximately nine-day PBMC culture with coronavirus spike peptide pools or control peptides (ViraFEST assay). PCR tests turned positive between March and December 2020, before US Alpha, Beta and Delta variants. The sequence was obtained from a human donor who had recovered from COVID-19. Input material: CD4+ T cells from blood, cultured in vitro.

In nucleotides, the CDR3 is TGTGCCAGCAGCCCCTGGGGGAGGGTCAACACTGAAGCTTTCTTT. It specifies CASSPWGRVNTEAFF. V and J are TRBV6-2 or TRBV6-3 and TRBJ1-1; D might be TRBD1 (5 bases). V was trimmed by 6 bases and J by 2 bases, leaving 16 bases between them. Germline assignment: CDR1 MNHEY and CDR2 SVGEGT. The CDR3 has 15 amino acids.